This TCR beta chain comes out of a study of blood T cell repertoires in COVID-19. Study-wide background: Both acute and convalescent COVID-19 samples were obtained from the United States, Italy and Spain.

Across 20 to 25 US areas, participants ranged in age from roughly 18 to 95 years. Trimming left V 0 bases short and J 1 base short, with 17 bases between. Germline CDR1 reads SGHRS; CDR2 reads YFSETQ. The CDR3 contains 18 residues. Measured with immunoSEQ multiplex PCR; TCRdb has only the in-frame clones, and not every one. The repertoire holds around 200,000 clones, with 85% to 90% as singletons. Sequencing was performed on PBMCs or T cells enriched from blood (not recorded which). V and J are TRBV5-1 and TRBJ1-3, with D perhaps matching TRBD1 (6 bases). This TCR was sampled from a man aged 30 to 45 who had recovered from COVID-19. CDR3 nucleotide sequence: TGCGCCAGCAGCTTGGCCGGTACAGGGTTAACTTCTGGAAACACCATATATTTT. Its protein is CASSLAGTGLTSGNTIYF.